Following are 8 T cell receptor beta chains from one sample sequenced in a study of T cells in Graves' hyperthyroidism and ophthalmopathy. There were TCR beta CDR3 regions amplified from RNA transcripts. The HTBI primer set was used in a first-round RT-PCR of the TCR CDR3. TCRdb used MiXCR to reprocess the multiplex PCR reads, holding one entry per CDR3 protein. The sample lists tens of thousands of distinct CDR3 sequences; around half were seen once. Source material: blood. These receptors were taken from a woman aged 45-59 years with Graves' hyperthyroidism that later progressed to Graves' ophthalmopathy.

This clonotype was observed once. This may be a read error: a much more frequent sequence differs by one nucleotide. The V gene is TRBV28, the J gene TRBJ1-1, with 9 bases fitting TRBD1. The junction had 8 bases not matched to a gene; V was cut back by 6 bases and J by 6 bases. Per the germline V gene, CDR1 is MDHEN and CDR2 is SYDVKM. The CDR3 length is 14 residues. CDR3 region: CASRTGTGCSEAFF. In DNA, the CDR3 is TGTGCCAGCAGGACCGGGACAGGGTGCTCTGAAGCTTTCTTT. The variable domain in full, with the rest retrieved from reference TRBV28 and TRBJ1-1, is DVKVTQSSRYLVKRTGEKVFLECVQDMDHENMFWYRQDPGLGLRLIYFSYDVKMKEKGDIPEGYSVSREKKERFSLILESASTNQTSMYLCASRTGTGCSEAFFGQGTRLTVV.

The chain has TRBV7-9 and TRBJ1-2; no definite D call. V lost 1 base and J 5 bases, leaving 5 bases between the germline ends. Germline assignment: CDR1 SEHNR and CDR2 FQNEAQ (reference sequence). This CDR3 comprises 12 residues. For the CDR3, the DNA is TGTGCCAGCAGCTTAGACGGGTATGGCTACACCTTC. It yields the protein CASSLDGYGYTF. The full variable domain, rest sourced from reference TRBV7-9 and TRBJ1-2, is DTGVSQNPRHKITKRGQNVTFRCDPISEHNRLYWYRQTLGQGPEFLTYFQNEAQLEKSRLLSDRFSAERPKGSFSTLEIQRTEQGDSAMYLCASSLDGYGYTFGSGTRLTVV.

The rearrangement joins TRBV9 to TRBJ2-7, with 8 bases matching TRBD1. Germline CDR1 is SGDLS and CDR2 is YYNGEE. J lost 6 bases, V lost 3 bases, and 8 bases had no gene match. The CDR3 has 14 residues. DNA of the CDR3: TGTGCCAGCAGCGGACCGTCAGGGGGCTCCGAGCAGTACTTC. Protein sequence: CASSGPSGGSEQYF. The whole variable domain, remainder taken from reference TRBV9 and TRBJ2-7, is DSGVTQTPKHLITATGQRVTLRCSPRSGDLSVYWYQQSLDQGLQFLIQYYNGEERAKGNILERFSAQQFPDLHSELNLSSLELGDSALYFCASSGPSGGSEQYFGPGTRLTVT.

With regard to this clonotype: Here the CDR3 omits its conserved ending phenylalanine or tryptophan, so a read error is the likely source. The limits of the CDR3 on the DNA are not certain, so only TCRdb's listed CDR3 is given. The chain is built from TRBV29-1 and TRBJ2-1; the table's D call, TRBD2, has no DNA check behind it. The CDR3 numbers 14 amino acids, ends counted. From germline, CDR1 is SQVTM and CDR2 ANQGSEA. The CDR3 spells CSVEEAGVGDEQTL.

This clonotype was counted only a few times. The DNA for the CDR3 is TGCAGTGCTAGAGGGACAGGGCCCAACGAGCAGTACTTC. Protein: CSARGTGPNEQYF. J is TRBJ2-7 and V is TRBV20-1; 8 bases fit TRBD1. V was clipped by 1 base and J by 5 bases; unmatched bases: 4. CDR1 is DFQATT, CDR2 SNEGSKA, per germline (reference sequence). The CDR3 sequence is 13 residues long.

This sequence joins TRBV6-2 or TRBV6-3 and TRBJ1-2; 7 positions match TRBD1. After removal of 8 bases from V and 4 bases from J, the junction contained 7 bases not matched to a gene. The CDR3 length is 13 residues. Germline V gene lookup returns CDR1 MNHEY and CDR2 SVGEGT. CDR3 in DNA: TGTGCCAGCTGCCGGAACAGGGGCTATGGCTACACCTTC. Protein product: CASCRNRGYGYTF.

The chain carries TRBV20-1 and TRBJ2-1; the D is unclear. The V end was cut by 3 bases, the J end by 8 bases, with 8 bases between. The CDR3 loop spans 11 amino acids. Germline V gives CDR1 DFQATT, CDR2 SNEGSKA (reference sequence). Here the CDR3 reads CSASKRDEQFF. CDR3 coding DNA: TGCAGTGCTAGTAAAAGGGATGAGCAGTTCTTC.

This clonotype came up a few times. The V and J genes are TRBV10-1 and TRBJ2-5; D might be TRBD2 (6 bases). Germline V gene data show CDR1 as WNHNN and CDR2 as SYGVQD (reference sequence). The length of the CDR3 is 15 residues. Between the trimmed V and J ends, which lost 2 bases and 4 bases, there was a span of 14 bases. The CDR3 DNA reads as TGCGCCAGCAGTGAGGCCGGGGGTGCGGGAGAGACCCAGTACTTC. This encodes CASSEAGGAGETQYF.